These T cell receptor beta chains were read from a single sample in a study of blood T cells in healthy people across ages. TCRdb independently ran MiXCR on the 5' RACE reads; one entry per CDR3 protein. The sample has 950,000 to 1,200,000 distinct CDR3 sequences, about two fifths seen once. The sequencing sample was made of blood. The receptors originated from a man younger than 30 in good health. CDR3s include the opening cysteine and the closing phenylalanine or tryptophan. The order of the fields is J gene, V gene, D gene, clone size, CDR3 length, CDR3 DNA, CDR3 protein. The D gene is left open where the match is weak. The size entry is marked missing in some rows and otherwise reads once, few, many or a size class.

J: TRBJ1-5
V: TRBV3-1
D: TRBD1
size: few
length: 17
DNA: TGTGCCAGCAGCCAAGAATTAAACCGACAGGGGGATCAGCCCCAGCATTTT
CDR3: CASSQELNRQGDQPQHF

J: TRBJ2-3
V: TRBV5-1
D: -
size: few
length: 13
DNA: TGCGCCAGCGCCGCCTCGCGTGCAGATACGCAGTATTTT
CDR3: CASAASRADTQYF

J: TRBJ1-4
V: TRBV7-9
D: TRBD1
size: -
length: 15
DNA: TGTGCCAGCAGACCTCCCACAGGGGTTTATGAAAAACTGTTTTTT
CDR3: CASRPPTGVYEKLFF

J: TRBJ2-7
V: TRBV7-2
D: -
size: few
length: 13
DNA: TGTGCCAGCAGCGGAAGACAATCCTACGAGCAGTACTTC
CDR3: CASSGRQSYEQYF

J: TRBJ1-5
V: TRBV6-7
D: -
size: few
length: 12
DNA: TGTGCCAGGGCCCCGTTGAATCAGCCCCAGCATTTT
CDR3: CARAPLNQPQHF

J: TRBJ1-5
V: TRBV12-3/TRBV12-4
D: -
size: -
length: 16
DNA: TGTGCCAGCAGTTTAGGGGGAGGCTTCGTAAATCAGCCCCAGCATTTT
CDR3: CASSLGGGFVNQPQHF

J: TRBJ1-2
V: TRBV7-6
D: -
size: few
length: 15
DNA: TGTGCCAGCAGCTTAGAGGGGGGGTTTAACTATGGCTACACCTTC
CDR3: CASSLEGGFNYGYTF

J: TRBJ2-1
V: TRBV12-3/TRBV12-4
D: -
size: -
length: 15
DNA: TGTGCCAGCAGTCCCCGGGACAATCGAGATGATGAGCAGTTCTTC
CDR3: CASSPRDNRDDEQFF

J: TRBJ1-1
V: TRBV4-3
D: -
size: -
length: 13
DNA: TGCGCCAGCAGCCAAGATCCGGCCATCGAAGCTTTCTTT
CDR3: CASSQDPAIEAFF

J: TRBJ1-2
V: TRBV27
D: TRBD1
size: -
length: 18
DNA: TGTGCCAGCAGTTTATTTTTTTTGGGACAGGGGGGTAGCGGGGGCTACACCTTC
CDR3: CASSLFFLGQGGSGGYTF

J: TRBJ1-4
V: TRBV13
D: TRBD1
size: -
length: 15
DNA: TGTGCCAGCAGCTTTCAGACAGGGAGCAATGAAAAACTGTTTTTT
CDR3: CASSFQTGSNEKLFF

J: TRBJ1-4
V: TRBV2
D: TRBD1
size: -
length: 15
DNA: TGTGCCAGCAGTGAAGCTGCCAGGGGGGATGAAAAACTGTTTTTT
CDR3: CASSEAARGDEKLFF

J: TRBJ2-3
V: TRBV12-3/TRBV12-4
D: TRBD1
size: -
length: 16
DNA: TGTGCCAGCAGTCAGGACAGGGATCATGGCACAGATACGCAGTATTTT
CDR3: CASSQDRDHGTDTQYF

J: TRBJ2-7
V: TRBV7-9
D: -
size: many
length: 16
DNA: TGTGCCAGCAGCAAGCAGGGAGACACGACCTCCTACGAGCAGTACTTC
CDR3: CASSKQGDTTSYEQYF

J: TRBJ2-3
V: TRBV11-2
D: TRBD2
size: few
length: 16
DNA: TGTGCCAGCAGCCAGAGAACGGGGGGTGGCGTAGATACGCAGTATTTT
CDR3: CASSQRTGGGVDTQYF

J: TRBJ2-3
V: TRBV7-8
D: TRBD1
size: -
length: 15
DNA: TGTGCCAGCAACCTTAGGCAGGGGGGCACAGATACGCAGTATTTT
CDR3: CASNLRQGGTDTQYF

J: TRBJ1-2
V: TRBV27
D: -
size: once
length: 15
DNA: TGTGCCAGCAGTTTAGAAGGACGGCCCAACCATGGCTACACCTTC
CDR3: CASSLEGRPNHGYTF

J: TRBJ1-1
V: TRBV2
D: -
size: -
length: 14
DNA: TGTGCCAGCAGTGAAGCAGGGGGAGGGACTGAAGCTTTCTTT
CDR3: CASSEAGGGTEAFF

J: TRBJ1-1
V: TRBV4-2
D: -
size: once
length: 13
DNA: TGTGCCAGCAGCCAGGCTCTTTTCGGGCAAGCTTTCTTT
CDR3: CASSQALFGQAFF

J: TRBJ1-4
V: TRBV3-1
D: -
size: -
length: 15
DNA: TGTGCCAGCAGCCAGCGCGGACAGCCTAATGAAAAACTGTTTTTT
CDR3: CASSQRGQPNEKLFF

J: TRBJ1-1
V: TRBV6-2/TRBV6-3
D: -
size: -
length: 11
DNA: TGTGCCAGCACTAAGACGGGTGAAGCTTTCTTT
CDR3: CASTKTGEAFF

J: TRBJ2-7
V: TRBV10-3
D: -
size: -
length: 13
DNA: TGTGCCATCAGGGACAGTGCCACCTACGAGCAGTACTTC
CDR3: CAIRDSATYEQYF

J: TRBJ2-5
V: TRBV20-1
D: TRBD2
size: -
length: 14
DNA: TGCAGTGCCACACTAGCGGGGGGGGAAAAGACCCAGTACTTC
CDR3: CSATLAGGEKTQYF

J: TRBJ1-4
V: TRBV5-1
D: -
size: few
length: 16
DNA: TGCGCCAGCAGCTTGGCGGGTAGGACAGCCGACGAAAAACTGTTTTTT
CDR3: CASSLAGRTADEKLFF

J: TRBJ1-1
V: TRBV11-2
D: TRBD1
size: -
length: 17
DNA: TGTGCCAGCAGCTCCGTACAGGGGCTTAGAACCTGGACTGAAGCTTTCTTT
CDR3: CASSSVQGLRTWTEAFF

J: TRBJ1-1
V: TRBV6-2/TRBV6-3
D: -
size: -
length: 16
DNA: TGTGCCAGCAGTTACTACGACTCTGGCCCGGGGGACCCAGCTTTCTTT
CDR3: CASSYYDSGPGDPAFF

J: TRBJ2-1
V: TRBV27
D: TRBD1
size: -
length: 17
DNA: TGTGCCAGCAGTTTATATGGGTGGACAGGAGCCTCTAATGAGCAGTTCTTC
CDR3: CASSLYGWTGASNEQFF

J: TRBJ1-5
V: TRBV4-1
D: -
size: few
length: 14
DNA: TGCGCCAGCAGCCAAGTGAGGGTAAATCAGCCCCAGCATTTT
CDR3: CASSQVRVNQPQHF

J: TRBJ2-3
V: TRBV7-9
D: -
size: few
length: 13
DNA: TGTGCCAGCTCGGGGAAGGGAGCAGATACGCAGTATTTT
CDR3: CASSGKGADTQYF

J: TRBJ1-1
V: TRBV29-1
D: TRBD1
size: -
length: 13
DNA: TGCAGCGTTGGTCACAGGGGAGACACTGAAGCTTTCTTT
CDR3: CSVGHRGDTEAFF

J: TRBJ2-1
V: TRBV20-1
D: TRBD2
size: -
length: 17
DNA: TGCAGTGCTAGAATTCGTAGGACTAGCGGGGGGTACAATGAGCAGTTCTTC
CDR3: CSARIRRTSGGYNEQFF

J: TRBJ2-2
V: TRBV6-5
D: -
size: -
length: 16
DNA: TGTGCCAGCAGTCGAGGGACTCTCGCGGGCACCGGGGAGCTGTTTTTT
CDR3: CASSRGTLAGTGELFF

J: TRBJ2-1
V: TRBV10-3
D: TRBD2
size: -
length: 18
DNA: TGTGCCATCAGTGAGGCTAGCGGGGGGGCCGTAGTAAAAAATGAGCAGTTCTTC
CDR3: CAISEASGGAVVKNEQFF

J: TRBJ2-3
V: TRBV28
D: -
size: -
length: 14
DNA: TGTGCCAGCAGTCCCCGACGGGCTTCCAATACGCAGTATTTT
CDR3: CASSPRRASNTQYF

J: TRBJ2-3
V: TRBV27
D: -
size: many
length: 14
DNA: TGTGCCAGCAGTTCGGGCCGCGGTTCAGATACGCAGTATTTT
CDR3: CASSSGRGSDTQYF

J: TRBJ1-5
V: TRBV7-9
D: TRBD1
size: -
length: 15
DNA: TGTGCCAGCAGCCGGGACAGGGTCGGCAATCAGCCCCAGCATTTT
CDR3: CASSRDRVGNQPQHF

J: TRBJ1-5
V: TRBV6-1
D: -
size: -
length: 14
DNA: TGTGCCAGCTGGGTACGGGTCGGCAATCAGCCCCAGCATTTT
CDR3: CASWVRVGNQPQHF

J: TRBJ2-2
V: TRBV24-1
D: -
size: few
length: 14
DNA: TGTGCCACGAGAGGGACAACGAACACCGGGGAGCTGTTTTTT
CDR3: CATRGTTNTGELFF

J: TRBJ1-2
V: TRBV28
D: -
size: few
length: 11
DNA: TGTGCTACGGGCAGGGACTATGGCTACACCTTC
CDR3: CATGRDYGYTF

J: TRBJ1-2
V: TRBV12-3/TRBV12-4
D: -
size: few
length: 15
DNA: TGTGCCAGCAGTCGCCCTTATCCCCCCAGCTATGGCTACACCTTC
CDR3: CASSRPYPPSYGYTF

J: TRBJ2-1
V: TRBV2
D: -
size: few
length: 13
DNA: TGTGCCAGCAGGGCAGCCCCGTTAAATGAGCAGTTCTTC
CDR3: CASRAAPLNEQFF

J: TRBJ2-7
V: TRBV30
D: -
size: few
length: 13
DNA: TGTGCCTGGAGTAGGACGGTCACGTACGAGCAGTACTTC
CDR3: CAWSRTVTYEQYF

J: TRBJ1-1
V: TRBV20-1
D: -
size: -
length: 14
DNA: TGCAGTGCTAGGACAGGACAGTCGAACACTGAAGCTTTCTTT
CDR3: CSARTGQSNTEAFF

J: TRBJ2-1
V: TRBV12-3/TRBV12-4
D: -
size: many
length: 12
DNA: TGTGCCAGCAGCCTGGGGCTACAGGGGCAGTTCTTC
CDR3: CASSLGLQGQFF

J: TRBJ2-5
V: TRBV12-5
D: -
size: -
length: 15
DNA: TGTACTAGTGGCCCCGAACCACGGTACCAAGAGACTCAGTACTTC
CDR3: CTSGPEPRYQETQYF

J: TRBJ2-1
V: TRBV9
D: -
size: few
length: 16
DNA: TGTGCCAGCAGCCTGAGCGGGATGACAGGGATTAATGAGCAGTTCTTC
CDR3: CASSLSGMTGINEQFF

J: TRBJ1-1
V: TRBV7-9
D: TRBD1
size: -
length: 17
DNA: TGTGCCAGCAGCGCTAAGGTTCTACAGGGGGTAGGGACTGAAGCTTTCTTT
CDR3: CASSAKVLQGVGTEAFF

J: TRBJ1-1
V: TRBV25-1
D: TRBD1
size: -
length: 17
DNA: TGTGCCAGCAGCAACTACACCGCCGGACAGGGGGGAACTGAAGCTTTCTTT
CDR3: CASSNYTAGQGGTEAFF

J: TRBJ1-3
V: TRBV7-2
D: TRBD1
size: -
length: 15
DNA: TGTGCCAGCAGCGTGGACAGGAACTCTGGAAACACCATATATTTT
CDR3: CASSVDRNSGNTIYF

J: TRBJ1-1
V: TRBV7-2
D: -
size: -
length: 14
DNA: TGTGCCAGCAGCCCTGCGGGGACGAACACTGAAGCTTTCTTT
CDR3: CASSPAGTNTEAFF

J: TRBJ2-3
V: TRBV12-3/TRBV12-4
D: TRBD1
size: many
length: 14
DNA: TGTGCCAGCAGTCCGGACAGGGGCACAGATACGCAGTATTTT
CDR3: CASSPDRGTDTQYF

J: TRBJ1-1
V: TRBV10-3
D: TRBD1
size: -
length: 14
DNA: TGTGCCATCAAGGGGACAGCAAGGAACACTGAAGCTTTCTTT
CDR3: CAIKGTARNTEAFF

J: TRBJ2-7
V: TRBV4-3
D: -
size: -
length: 15
DNA: TGCGCCAGCAGCCAAGTTTCCGGTCCGACCTACGAGCAGTACTTC
CDR3: CASSQVSGPTYEQYF

J: TRBJ1-5
V: TRBV27
D: -
size: -
length: 13
DNA: TGTGCCAGCAGTTTATCCCAGACCCAGCCCCAGCATTTT
CDR3: CASSLSQTQPQHF

J: TRBJ1-2
V: TRBV12-3/TRBV12-4
D: -
size: -
length: 13
DNA: TGTGCCAGCAGTGACGGGAGGAGGTATGGCTACACCTTC
CDR3: CASSDGRRYGYTF